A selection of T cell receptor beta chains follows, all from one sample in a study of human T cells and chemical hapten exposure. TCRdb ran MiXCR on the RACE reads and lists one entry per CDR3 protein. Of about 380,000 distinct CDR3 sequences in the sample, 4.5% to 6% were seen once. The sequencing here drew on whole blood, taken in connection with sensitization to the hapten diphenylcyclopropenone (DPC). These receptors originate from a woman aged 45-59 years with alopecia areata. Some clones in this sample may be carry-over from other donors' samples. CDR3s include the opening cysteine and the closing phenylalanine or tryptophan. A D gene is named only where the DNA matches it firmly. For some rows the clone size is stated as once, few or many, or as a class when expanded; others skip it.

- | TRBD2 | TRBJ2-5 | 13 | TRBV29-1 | TGCAGCGTTGAAGAATGGGGAGGGGAGACCCAGTACTTC | CSVEEWGGETQYF
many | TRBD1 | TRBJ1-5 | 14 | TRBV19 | TGTGCCAGTAGTATACAGGGGGTAAATCAGCCCCAGCATTTT | CASSIQGVNQPQHF
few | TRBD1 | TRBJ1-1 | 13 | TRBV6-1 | TGTGCCAGCAGGGCCCGGGACAGCACTGAAGCTTTCTTT | CASRARDSTEAFF
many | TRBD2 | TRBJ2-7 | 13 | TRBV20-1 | TGCAGTGCACCTAGCGGGGTTGCCTACGAGCAGTACTTC | CSAPSGVAYEQYF
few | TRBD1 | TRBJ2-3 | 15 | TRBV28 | TGTGCCAGCAGTTTAGAGGGGGCGCCCACAGATACGCAGTATTTT | CASSLEGAPTDTQYF
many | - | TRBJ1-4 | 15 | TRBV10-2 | TGCGCCAGCAGTGAGTGGGACGGGCGTGATGAAAAACTGTTTTTT | CASSEWDGRDEKLFF
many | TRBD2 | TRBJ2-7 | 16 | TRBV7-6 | TGTGCCAGCAGCTTAGCTACCGGCGGGGGATCCTACGAGCAGTACTTC | CASSLATGGGSYEQYF
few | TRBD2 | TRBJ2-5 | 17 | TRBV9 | TGTGCCAGCAGCCATCCAGCTGGCGGGGGACCCCAAGAGACCCAGTACTTC | CASSHPAGGGPQETQYF
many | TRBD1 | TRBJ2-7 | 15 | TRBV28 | TGTGCCAGCATCCCAACAGGGGGCCTTTCCTACGAGCAGTACTTC | CASIPTGGLSYEQYF
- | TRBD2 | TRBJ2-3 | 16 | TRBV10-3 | TGTGCCACCAGTGAGAAAGGCGGGGGGGCCTCAGATACGCAGTATTTT | CATSEKGGGASDTQYF
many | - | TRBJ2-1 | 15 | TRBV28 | TGTGCCAGCAGTAGGGACGTGAGCTCCTACAATGAGCAGTTCTTC | CASSRDVSSYNEQFF
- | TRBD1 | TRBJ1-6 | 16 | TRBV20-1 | TGCAGTGCTAGGGGAGACAGGGACTTGGGGAATTCACCCCTCCACTTT | CSARGDRDLGNSPLHF
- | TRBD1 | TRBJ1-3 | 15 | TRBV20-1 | TGCAGTGCCCAGAGGGTCAGGGGGTCTGGAAACACCATATATTTT | CSAQRVRGSGNTIYF
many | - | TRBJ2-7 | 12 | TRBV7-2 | TGTGCCAGCAGCCTAGAGTTGGGGGAGCAGTACTTC | CASSLELGEQYF
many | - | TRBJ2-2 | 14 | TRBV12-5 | TGTGCTAGTGGTTTCGGGGCAGGCGCCGGGGAGCTGTTTTTT | CASGFGAGAGELFF
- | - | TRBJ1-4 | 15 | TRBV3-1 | TGTGCCAGCAGCTACCAGGGGCGGGGGATCGAGGAACTGTTTTTT | CASSYQGRGIEELFF
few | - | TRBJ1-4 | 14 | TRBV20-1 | TGCAGTGCTAGAGATCTATCAACTAATGAAAAACTGTTTTTT | CSARDLSTNEKLFF
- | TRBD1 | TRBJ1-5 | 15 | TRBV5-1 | TGCGCCAGCAGCTTGACAGGGGAGAACAATCAGCCCCAGCATTTT | CASSLTGENNQPQHF
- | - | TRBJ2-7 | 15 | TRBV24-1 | TGTGCCACCAGGATCCCGGGCCCAAGCTCCTACGAGCAGTACTTC | CATRIPGPSSYEQYF
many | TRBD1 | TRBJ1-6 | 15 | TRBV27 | TGTGCCAGCCGACCAAGGGGGCAGGGTGAATCACCCCTCCACTTT | CASRPRGQGESPLHF
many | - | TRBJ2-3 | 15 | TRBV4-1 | TGCGCCAGCCGGACGGTAGAGGCGAGGACAGATACGCAGTATTTT | CASRTVEARTDTQYF
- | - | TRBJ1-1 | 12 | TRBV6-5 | TGTGCCAGCAGCCCCCCTACCACTGAAGCTTTCTTT | CASSPPTTEAFF
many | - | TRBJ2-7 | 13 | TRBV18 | TGTGCCAGCTCCACCGGAAACATCGAAGGGCAGTACTTC | CASSTGNIEGQYF
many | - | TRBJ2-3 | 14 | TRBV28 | TGTGCCAGCAGTTCCACAGTTGGCACAGATACGCAGTATTTT | CASSSTVGTDTQYF
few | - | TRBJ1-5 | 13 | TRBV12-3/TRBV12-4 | TGTGCCAGCAGTTCGGCGCTTACTCAGCCCCAGCATTTT | CASSSALTQPQHF
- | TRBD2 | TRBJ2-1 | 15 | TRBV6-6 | TGTGCCAGCAGTAAACCGGGAGGAGGATACAATGAGCAGTTCTTC | CASSKPGGGYNEQFF
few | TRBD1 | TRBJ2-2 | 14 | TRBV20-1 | TGCAGTGCTAGGACAGGGGGCAACACCGGGGAGCTGTTTTTT | CSARTGGNTGELFF
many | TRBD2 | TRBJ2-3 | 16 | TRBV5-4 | TGTGCCAGCAGCTTTGACGGTAGCGGGAGAACAGATACGCAGTATTTT | CASSFDGSGRTDTQYF
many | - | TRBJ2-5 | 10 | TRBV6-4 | TGTGCCAGCCCAAAGGAGACCCAGTACTTC | CASPKETQYF
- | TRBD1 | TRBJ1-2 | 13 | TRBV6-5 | TGTGCCAGCAGTTATGGGGACAGGCGTTGGACTACCTTC | CASSYGDRRWTTF
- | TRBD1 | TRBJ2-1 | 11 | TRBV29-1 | TGCAGCGTTATCGACAGGGGGGAGCAGTTCTTC | CSVIDRGEQFF
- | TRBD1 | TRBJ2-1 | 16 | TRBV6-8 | TGTGCCAGCAGTTCCTTGAGGGGGCGTAGGAGCAATGAGCAGTTCTTC | CASSSLRGRRSNEQFF
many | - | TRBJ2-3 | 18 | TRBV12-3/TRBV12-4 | TGTGCCAGCAGTTTAGCGGGGTGGAGGGGGGCCGGCACAGATACGCAGTATTTT | CASSLAGWRGAGTDTQYF
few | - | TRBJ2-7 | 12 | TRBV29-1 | TGCAGCGTTGAAGTCACGCGGGGCGAGCAGTACTTC | CSVEVTRGEQYF
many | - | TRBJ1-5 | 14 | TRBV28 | TGTGCCAGCAGCCTGCGGGTTAGCAATCAGCCCCAGCATTTT | CASSLRVSNQPQHF
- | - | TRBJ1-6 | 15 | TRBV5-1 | TGCGCCAGCAGCTACGCAAGGGTGGGTAATTCACCCCTCCACTTT | CASSYARVGNSPLHF
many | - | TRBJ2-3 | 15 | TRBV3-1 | TGTGCCAGCAGCCTTAGCGGATCTAGCACAGATACGCAGTATTTT | CASSLSGSSTDTQYF
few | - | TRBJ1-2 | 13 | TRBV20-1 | TGCAGTGCTAGAGATGCAGGGGCCTATGGCTACACCTTC | CSARDAGAYGYTF
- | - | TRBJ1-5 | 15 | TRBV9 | TGTGCCAGCAGCGTAGACGGAGGGGCGACTTCCCCCCAGCATTTT | CASSVDGGATSPQHF
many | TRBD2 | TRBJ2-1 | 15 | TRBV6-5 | TGTGCCAGCAGTCAACTAGCGGGAGGGGGAAATGAGCAGTTCTTC | CASSQLAGGGNEQFF
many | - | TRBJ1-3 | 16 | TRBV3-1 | TGTGCCAGCAGCCCCCAAAGGACACTCTCTGGAAACACCATATATTTT | CASSPQRTLSGNTIYF
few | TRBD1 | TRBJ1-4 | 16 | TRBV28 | TGTGCCAGCAGTTCCCCCCCCGGGACAGGGGGCCTCCGGCTGTTTTTT | CASSSPPGTGGLRLFF
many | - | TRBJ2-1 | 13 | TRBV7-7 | TGTGCCAGCAGCTCGAGCGGGTACAATGAGCAGTTCTTC | CASSSSGYNEQFF
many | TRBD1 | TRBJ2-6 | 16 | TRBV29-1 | TGCAGCGTTGAAGATGACAGGGTGCCTGGGGCCAACGTCCTGACTTTC | CSVEDDRVPGANVLTF
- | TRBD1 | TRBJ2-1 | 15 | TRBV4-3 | TGCGCCAGCAGCCAAGAGGGACAGGTCTACAATGAGCAGTTCTTC | CASSQEGQVYNEQFF
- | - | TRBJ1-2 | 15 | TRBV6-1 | TGTGCCAGCAGTGAAGGTGTGGGACGGAACTATGGCTACACCTTC | CASSEGVGRNYGYTF
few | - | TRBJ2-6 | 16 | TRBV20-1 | TGCAGTGCGACCGGGACTTACCTCTCTGGGGCCAACGTCCTGACTTTC | CSATGTYLSGANVLTF
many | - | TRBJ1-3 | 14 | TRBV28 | TGTGCCAGCCGCCAGGGAAGCTCTGGAAACACCATATATTTT | CASRQGSSGNTIYF
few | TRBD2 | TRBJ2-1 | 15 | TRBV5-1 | TGCGCCAGCAGCTTGAGGGTCGGGAGGATGGATGAGCAGTTCTTC | CASSLRVGRMDEQFF
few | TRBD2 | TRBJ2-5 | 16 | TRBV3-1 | TGTGCCAGCAGCTCCCGGACTAGCGGGGGGAGCGAGACCCAGTACTTC | CASSSRTSGGSETQYF
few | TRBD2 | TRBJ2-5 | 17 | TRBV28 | TGTGCCAGCAGTTTATGGGCTAGCGGGAGGGGGGAAGAGACCCAGTACTTC | CASSLWASGRGEETQYF
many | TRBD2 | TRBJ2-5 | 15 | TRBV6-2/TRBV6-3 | TGTGCCAGCAGTGGAACTAGCGGGACTTCAAAGACCCAGTACTTC | CASSGTSGTSKTQYF
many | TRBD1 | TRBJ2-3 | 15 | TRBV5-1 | TGCGCCAGCAGCATCGGACAGGGTCCGACAGATACGCAGTATTTT | CASSIGQGPTDTQYF
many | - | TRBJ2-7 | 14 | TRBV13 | TGTGCCAGCAGAGACGGGACTCGCGGGCACGAGCAGTACTTC | CASRDGTRGHEQYF
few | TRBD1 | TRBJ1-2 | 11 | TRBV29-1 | TGCAGCGTTGAAGATTGGGACAGCCCGCCCTTC | CSVEDWDSPPF
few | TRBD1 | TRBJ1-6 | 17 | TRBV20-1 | TGCAGTGCTAGACAGACAGGGGAGGTCTCCTATAATTCACCCCTCCACTTT | CSARQTGEVSYNSPLHF